Each of the 22 T cell receptor beta chains below was sequenced from the same sample in a study of CXCR3-negative and CXCR3-positive naive CD8 T cells. Study-level points and caveats: Naive CXCR3-positive cells had TRB CDR3s more hydrophobic than those of CXCR3-negative naive cells.

These TCRs are of unknown antigen specificity. cDNA libraries for TRB were generated by 5' RACE incorporating UMI labels. Using the 5' RACE reads, TCRdb records one entry per CDR3 protein without DNA. The sample totals under 8,500 distinct CDR3 sequences. Sequencing was performed on naive CXCR3+ CD8+ T cells from blood. Regarding subset: CD45RO-CCR7+CD27+CD95- naive CD8+ T cells expressing CXCR3 (TNR3+). Receptors originate from a human donor in good health. Some clones in this sample may be carry-over from other donors' samples.

The V call is TRBV7-3, the J call TRBJ2-3; the D call from TCRdb, TRBD2, cannot be confirmed without DNA. Germline V gene lookup returns CDR1 SGHTA and CDR2 FQGTGA. CDR3 size: 19 residues. CDR3 sequence: CASSLSASGRMTSTDTQYF.

The chain couples TRBV5-1 to TRBJ2-7; TCRdb's assignment of TRBD1 cannot be checked, as there is no DNA. This CDR3 has 14 amino acids. Germline loops: CDR1 SGHRS, CDR2 YFSETQ. This CDR3 reads CASSFHQGGSEQYF.

The V gene is TRBV2, the J gene TRBJ1-1; TCRdb outputs TRBD1, but without DNA this stays unchecked. The germline gives CDR1 SNHLY, CDR2 FYNNEI. CDR3 length: 16 amino acids. CDR3 region: CASSDLGQGADTEAFF.

The chain joins TRBV15 to TRBJ2-3. The length of the CDR3 is 11 residues. The germline V gene has CDR1 LNHNV and CDR2 YYDKDF (reference sequence). CDR3 protein: CATRTTDTQYF.

Frequency places this clonotype as medium-sized. The chain links TRBV12-3 or TRBV12-4 to TRBJ2-2; TCRdb outputs TRBD1, but without DNA this stays unchecked. CDR3 size: 16 residues. CDR3 sequence: CASSLVTGGSTGELFF.

The rearrangement joins TRBV29-1 to TRBJ2-1. This CDR3 contains 13 residues. Germline V gene lookup returns CDR1 SQVTM and CDR2 ANQGSEA. CDR3 protein: CSVLRGSYNEQFF.

This clonotype shows up as medium-sized by frequency. The chain's CDR3 is CASSLPGLATQITDTQYF. The chain links TRBV7-9 to TRBJ2-3; TCRdb proposes TRBD2, but this gene call is untestable without DNA. Germline-derived CDR1 and CDR2 are SEHNR and FQNEAQ (reference sequence). The CDR3 totals 18 residues.

By frequency, this clonotype is medium-sized. V gene TRBV6-5 combines with J gene TRBJ2-2; TCRdb's assignment of TRBD2 cannot be checked, as there is no DNA. The CDR3 extends over 14 amino acids. Germline CDR1 reads MNHEY; CDR2 reads SVGAGI. The chain's CDR3 is CASGIVGNTGELFF.

Its frequency marks this clonotype as medium-sized. The gene calls are TRBV28 and TRBJ1-1; TCRdb lists TRBD1, though no DNA is available to test this call. The germline CDR1 and CDR2 sequences are MDHEN and SYDVKM. The length of the CDR3 is 13 residues. This chain's CDR3 is CASWGQGNTEAFF.

This clonotype is called medium-sized based on its frequency. The V call is TRBV21-1, the J call TRBJ2-5; the TCRdb call, TRBD1, lacks DNA for checking. TRBV21-1 is flagged as a pseudogene. The CDR3 has 13 amino acids. CDR3 region: CASSSGRGKGAYF.

V gene TRBV19 combines with J gene TRBJ1-5; TCRdb's D gene call, TRBD1, goes unchecked for lack of DNA. The germline gives CDR1 LNHDA, CDR2 SQIVND (reference sequence). This CDR3 is 15 amino acids long. The CDR3 is CASSYHRGTEQPQHF.

V is TRBV6-6 and J is TRBJ2-5; lacking DNA, the TRBD1 call made by TCRdb goes unchecked. CDR1 and CDR2 from the germline V gene are MNHNY and SVGAGI (reference sequence). The CDR3 extends over 15 amino acids. CDR3 protein: CASILDRGDQETQYF.

The chain combines TRBV2 with TRBJ2-3; TCRdb picks TRBD2, but there is no DNA to check that call. CDR1 is SNHLY and CDR2 is FYNNEI in the germline V gene. The CDR3 length is 15 residues. CDR3 region: CASSRTGASADTQYF.

The chain has TRBV29-1 and TRBJ2-7; TCRdb indicates TRBD1, and absent DNA this call remains unverified. This CDR3 has 16 amino acids. The germline V gene encodes CDR1 SQVTM and CDR2 ANQGSEA. The CDR3 loop is CSVEELNRGGTYEQYF.

This clonotype ranks as medium-sized in terms of frequency. The chain is built from TRBV5-1 and TRBJ2-1; the D gene TCRdb calls, TRBD1, cannot be checked with no DNA. The CDR3 is 16 residues long. Germline V gene lookup returns CDR1 SGHRS and CDR2 YFSETQ. The CDR3 loop is CASSTRDRGAYNEQFF.

Measured by frequency, this clonotype is medium-sized. The chain couples TRBV20-1 to TRBJ2-5; TCRdb gives TRBD2 as the D gene, but with no DNA this cannot be confirmed. This CDR3 is 13 amino acids long. Germline V gene sequence: CDR1 DFQATT, CDR2 SNEGSKA (reference sequence). CDR3 residues: CSAIPTSEETQYF.

This chain connects TRBV27 to TRBJ2-3; TCRdb picks TRBD2, but there is no DNA to check that call. This CDR3 is built from 15 residues. Germline CDR1 MNHEY, CDR2 SMNVEV (reference sequence). The CDR3: CASSALAGVRDTQYF.

CDR3 region: CASKTSGAYEQYF. V gene TRBV19 combines with J gene TRBJ2-7; the TRBD2 assignment by TCRdb is unverifiable without DNA. The CDR3 is 13 amino acids. The germline V gene encodes CDR1 LNHDA and CDR2 SQIVND (reference sequence).

Measured by frequency, this clonotype is medium-sized. The genes are TRBV29-1 and TRBJ2-3; with no DNA, the TCRdb D assignment of TRBD2 cannot be verified. This CDR3 is built from 17 residues. The germline gives CDR1 SQVTM, CDR2 ANQGSEA. The CDR3 protein is CSAIGLAGAFGTDTQYF.

The chain employs TRBV7-9 and TRBJ2-3; TCRdb lists TRBD2, though no DNA is available to test this call. Germline assignment: CDR1 SEHNR and CDR2 FQNEAQ (reference sequence). The CDR3 extends over 19 amino acids. CDR3 amino acids: CASSLQPLRAGDRTDTQYF.

The chain has TRBV29-1 and TRBJ2-3. The CDR3 covers 14 residues. The germline CDR1 and CDR2 sequences are SQVTM and ANQGSEA. The CDR3 protein is CSVEGGHGTDTQYF.

This clonotype is deemed medium-sized by its frequency. The V call is TRBV20-1, the J call TRBJ1-3. The length of the CDR3 is 15 residues. In germline, CDR1 is DFQATT, CDR2 SNEGSKA (reference sequence). The CDR3: CSARASEGIGNTIYF.